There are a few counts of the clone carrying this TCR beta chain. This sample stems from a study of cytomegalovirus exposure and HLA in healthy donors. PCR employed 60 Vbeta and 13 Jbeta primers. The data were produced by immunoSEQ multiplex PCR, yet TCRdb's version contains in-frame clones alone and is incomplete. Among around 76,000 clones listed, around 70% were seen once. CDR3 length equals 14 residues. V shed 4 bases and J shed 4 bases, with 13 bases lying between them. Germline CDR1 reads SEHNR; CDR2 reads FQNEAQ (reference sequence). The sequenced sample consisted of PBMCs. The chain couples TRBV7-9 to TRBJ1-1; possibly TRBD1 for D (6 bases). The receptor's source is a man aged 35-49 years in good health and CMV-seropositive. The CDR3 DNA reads TGTGCCAGCAGCTATTCTACAGGGAGCACTGAAGCTTTCTTT. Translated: CASSYSTGSTEAFF.